This passage covers 14 T cell receptor beta chains from one sample sequenced in a study of cytomegalovirus exposure and HLA in healthy donors. PCR used 60 Vbeta primers and 13 Jbeta primers. Sequencing used immunoSEQ multiplex PCR; TCRdb keeps in-frame clones, though not all of them. This sample's table reports just over 150,000 clones. Material: PBMCs. Every receptor here comes from a woman in her fifties or sixties in good health and CMV-seronegative.

This sequence joins TRBV5-4 and TRBJ1-1; D remains ambiguous. Germline assignment: CDR1 SGHNT and CDR2 YYREEE (reference sequence). This CDR3 spans 13 amino acids. Trimming took off 4 bases at V and 7 bases at J, with 14 bases between the two ends. The CDR3 region has the DNA TGTGCCAGCAGCCCTCCAATAACGGGTGAAGCTTTCTTT. Its protein product is CASSPPITGEAFF.

The chain combines TRBV29-1 with TRBJ2-7; the D gene is possibly TRBD2 (5 bases). The CDR3 runs to 14 residues. The germline V gene encodes CDR1 SQVTM and CDR2 ANQGSEA. Trimming left V 7 bases short and J 5 bases short, with 21 bases between. In DNA form, the CDR3 reads TGCAGCGCCGGCACGGGTTTTATGCGGGACGAGCAGTACTTC. This codes for CSAGTGFMRDEQYF.

The chain uses TRBV9 and TRBJ1-4; D ambiguous. Trimming removed 2 bases from V and 8 bases from J, with 22 bases in between. Per germline, CDR1 SGDLS and CDR2 YYNGEE. CDR3 length: 17 residues. CDR3 residues: CASSVLPVTTTGEKLFF. Here the CDR3 DNA reads TGTGCCAGCAGCGTCCTTCCCGTCACTACTACGGGGGAAAAACTGTTTTTT.

The rearrangement uses TRBV6-1 and TRBJ1-5; the D gene is possibly TRBD1 (5 bases). V was pared by 8 bases and J by 3 bases, with 14 bases between. This CDR3 is 14 amino acids long. Germline CDR1 MNHNS, CDR2 SASEGT. DNA of the CDR3: TGTGCCAGCGGACAAACAGGACCCAATCAGCCCCAGCATTTT. It specifies CASGQTGPNQPQHF.

The rearrangement links TRBV5-1 to TRBJ1-1, with 9 bases that match TRBD1. The CDR3 is made up of 14 amino acids. The germline V gene encodes CDR1 SGHRS and CDR2 YFSETQ. V lost 4 bases, J lost 1 base, and 2 bases stayed unmatched. CDR3 sequence reads: CASSGGQGNTEAFF. DNA for the CDR3: TGCGCCAGCAGCGGGGGACAGGGGAACACTGAAGCTTTCTTT.

The chain couples TRBV7-2 to TRBJ1-1; no definite D call. V gave up 3 bases and J gave up 2 bases, with 7 bases separating them. Germline CDR1 SGHTA, CDR2 FQGNSA. The length of the CDR3 is 13 residues. CDR3 protein: CASSFRGNTEAFF. The CDR3 nucleotides are TGTGCCAGCAGCTTCCGGGGTAACACTGAAGCTTTCTTT.

The V gene is TRBV19, the J gene TRBJ2-7; possible D gene TRBD2, 6 bases. Per the germline V gene, CDR1 is LNHDA and CDR2 is SQIVND (reference sequence). CDR3 length: 16 amino acids. V gave up 0 bases and J gave up 3 bases, with 15 bases separating them. CDR3 sequence reads: CASSIDPRDLNYEQYF. DNA of the CDR3: TGTGCCAGTAGTATAGACCCCCGGGACTTGAACTACGAGCAGTACTTC.

This chain links TRBV11-2 with TRBJ2-7, with 9 bases matching TRBD2. Per germline, CDR1 SGHAT and CDR2 FQNNGV. Trimming removed 5 bases from V and 6 bases from J; junction bases left unmatched: 17. CDR3 length: 17 amino acids. The CDR3 DNA reads as TGTGCCAGCAGCACACTGGCGGGAGGGCGAATAGTGCCCGAGCAGTACTTC. Translation: CASSTLAGGRIVPEQYF.

The chain carries TRBV7-3 and TRBJ1-3, with a tentative D call TRBD1 (5 bases). The CDR3 is 15 amino acids. Germline V lookup: CDR1 SGHTA, CDR2 FQGTGA. Trimming took 1 base from V and 6 from J, leaving 13 bases between them. The CDR3 here is CASSLIPGPPNTIYF. In nucleotides, the CDR3 is TGTGCCAGCAGCTTAATCCCAGGGCCCCCAAACACCATATATTTT.

The J gene is TRBJ2-7, the V gene TRBV7-9; 11 nucleotides line up with TRBD2. The V gene's germline CDR1 is SEHNR and CDR2 FQNEAQ (reference sequence). The length of the CDR3 is 16 residues. The J segment lost 6 bases and the V segment lost 6 bases, leaving 13 bases of the junction unmatched. In DNA form, the CDR3 reads TGTGCCAGCAGTTACAATAGCGGGGGGGCGTACGGCGAGCAGTACTTC. This codes for CASSYNSGGAYGEQYF.

The V gene is TRBV29-1, the J gene TRBJ1-2, with 8 bases that match TRBD1. Trimming at V came to 6 bases and at J to 3 bases, leaving 9 bases not matched to a gene. This CDR3 spans 14 amino acids. CDR1 and CDR2 (germline): SQVTM, ANQGSEA. CDR3 region: CSVLGQGGYYGYTF. The CDR3 nucleotides read TGCAGCGTCCTTGGACAGGGAGGGTACTATGGCTACACCTTC.

This chain joins TRBV5-1 and TRBJ1-2, with 8 bases that match TRBD1. Unmatched junction bases numbered 11, after V lost 0 bases and J lost 7 bases. The CDR3 runs to 16 residues. CDR1 is SGHRS and CDR2 is YFSETQ in the germline V gene. This CDR3 is CASSLERTGRRGGYTF. CDR3 DNA sequence: TGCGCCAGCAGCTTGGAACGGACAGGGCGAAGAGGTGGCTACACCTTC. Using reference TRBV5-1 and TRBJ1-2 for the parts outside the CDR3, the full variable domain is KAGVTQTPRYLIKTRGQQVTLSCSPISGHRSVSWYQQTPGQGLQFLFEYFSETQRNKGNFPGRFSGRQFSNSRSEMNVSTLELGDSALYLCASSLERTGRRGGYTFGSGTRLTVV.

The chain is built from TRBV19 and TRBJ2-1, with TRBD2 identical over 9 bases. The V gene end was trimmed by 4 bases and the J gene end by 9 bases; junction bases not matched to a gene: 10. This CDR3 comprises 15 residues. From germline, CDR1 is LNHDA and CDR2 SQIVND (reference sequence). The CDR3 DNA sequence: TGTGCCAGTAGTACTGACTGGGCGGGGGGGCCTGAGCAGTTCTTC. Translating gives CASSTDWAGGPEQFF.

This chain connects TRBV7-7 to TRBJ2-5, with D hard to call. CDR1 is SSHAT, CDR2 FNYEAQ, per germline (reference sequence). The CDR3 loop spans 11 amino acids. V shed 4 bases and J shed 5 bases, with 5 bases lying between them. Here the CDR3 DNA reads TGTGCCAGCAGCTCCGGGGAGACCCAGTACTTC. Translating gives CASSSGETQYF.